This T cell receptor (beta chain) was recovered during a study of beta chain features in type 1 diabetes. The study's findings and limits: Any HLA effect on TCRB rearrangement was left unresolved by small sub-analyses. Moderate but significant shortening of TCRB CDR3s was recorded in all four CD4+ subsets from Type 1 diabetes patients. TCRB repertoires of naive, central memory and Treg cells appeared more similar among patients than among healthy donors.

This clone was detected only a few times. What it binds is unknown. The CDR3 is 16 residues long. The V gene's germline CDR1 is LNHDA and CDR2 SQIVND (reference sequence). V was clipped by 6 bases and J by 4 bases, with 16 bases between them. CD45RO/CCR7/CD25/CD127/CD95/CD27 staining was used to isolate CD4+ naive, central memory, regulatory and stem cell-like memory cells by sorting. TCRB transcripts that were expressed got sequenced, as all of the isolated RNA had been reverse transcribed. Naive, central memory and regulatory T cell samples averaged about 3.6 million immunoSEQ reads each. Repertoires were generated with immunoSEQ multiplex PCR, while TCRdb's copy carries only in-frame clones and drops some. Among a few hundred thousand clones listed, approximately 13% were seen once.

Sequencing was carried out using naive CD4+ T cells from blood. The genes are TRBV19 and TRBJ2-6; D might be TRBD1 (6 bases). The receptor was derived from a woman in her late teens or twenties with type 1 diabetes. The CDR3 DNA reads TGTGCCAGTAGGGGGACATACCTGAGGGGGGCCAACGTCCTGACTTTC. Its translation is CASRGTYLRGANVLTF.